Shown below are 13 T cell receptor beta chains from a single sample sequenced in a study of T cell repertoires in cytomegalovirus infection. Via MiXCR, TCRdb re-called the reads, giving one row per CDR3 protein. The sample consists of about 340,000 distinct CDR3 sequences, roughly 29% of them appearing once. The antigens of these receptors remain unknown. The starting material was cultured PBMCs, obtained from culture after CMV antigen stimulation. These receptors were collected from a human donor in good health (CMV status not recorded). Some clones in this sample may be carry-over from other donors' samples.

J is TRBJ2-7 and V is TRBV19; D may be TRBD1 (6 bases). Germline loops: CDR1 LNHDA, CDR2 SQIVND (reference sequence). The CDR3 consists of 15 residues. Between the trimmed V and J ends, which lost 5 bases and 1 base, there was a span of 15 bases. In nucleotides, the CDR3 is TGTGCCAGTAGTGTGACCACAGGGACGTCCTACGAGCAGTACTTC. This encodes CASSVTTGTSYEQYF.

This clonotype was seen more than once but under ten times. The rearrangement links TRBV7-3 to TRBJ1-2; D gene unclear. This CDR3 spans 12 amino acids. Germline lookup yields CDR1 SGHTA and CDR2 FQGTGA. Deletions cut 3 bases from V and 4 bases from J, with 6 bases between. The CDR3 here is CASSFGIYGYTF. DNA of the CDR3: TGTGCCAGCAGCTTCGGGATCTATGGCTACACCTTC.

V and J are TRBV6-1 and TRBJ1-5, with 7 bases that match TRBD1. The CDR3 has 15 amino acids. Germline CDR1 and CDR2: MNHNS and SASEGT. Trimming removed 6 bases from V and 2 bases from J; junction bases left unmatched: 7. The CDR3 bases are TGTGCCAGCAGAACGGGACAGTCTGGCAATCAGCCCCAGCATTTT. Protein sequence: CASRTGQSGNQPQHF.

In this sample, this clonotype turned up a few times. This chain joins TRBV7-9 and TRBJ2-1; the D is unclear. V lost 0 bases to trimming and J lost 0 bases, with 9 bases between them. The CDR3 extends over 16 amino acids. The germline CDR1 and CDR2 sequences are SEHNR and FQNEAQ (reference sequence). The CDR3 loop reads CASSLAGSSSYNEQFF. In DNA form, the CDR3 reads TGTGCCAGCAGCTTAGCCGGATCTAGCTCCTACAATGAGCAGTTCTTC.

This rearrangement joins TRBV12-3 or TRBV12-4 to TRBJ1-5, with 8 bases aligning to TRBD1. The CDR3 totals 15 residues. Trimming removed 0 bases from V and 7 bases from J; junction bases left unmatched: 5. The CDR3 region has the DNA TGTGCCAGCAGTTTAGCGACAGGGGTCGGACAGCCCCAGCATTTT. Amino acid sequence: CASSLATGVGQPQHF.

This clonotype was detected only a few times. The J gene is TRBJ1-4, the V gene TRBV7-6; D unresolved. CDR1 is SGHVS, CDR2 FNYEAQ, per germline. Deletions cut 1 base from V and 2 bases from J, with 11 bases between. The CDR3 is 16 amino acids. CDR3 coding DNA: TGTGCCAGCAGCTTAGTTTCGACGGGGACTAATGAAAAACTGTTTTTT. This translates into CASSLVSTGTNEKLFF.

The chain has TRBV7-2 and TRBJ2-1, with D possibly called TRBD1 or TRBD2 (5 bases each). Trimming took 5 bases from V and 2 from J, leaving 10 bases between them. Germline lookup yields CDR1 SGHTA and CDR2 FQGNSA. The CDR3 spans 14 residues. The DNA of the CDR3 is TGTGCCAGCAGCCCCCGGGGCCCCTACAATGAGCAGTTCTTC. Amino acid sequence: CASSPRGPYNEQFF.

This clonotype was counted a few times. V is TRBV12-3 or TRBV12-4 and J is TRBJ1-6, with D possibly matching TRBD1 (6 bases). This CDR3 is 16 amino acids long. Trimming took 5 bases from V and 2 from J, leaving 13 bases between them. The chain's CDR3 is CASSPSNRAYNSPLHF. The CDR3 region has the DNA TGTGCCAGCAGTCCCTCTAACAGGGCCTATAATTCACCCCTCCACTTT.

DNA for the CDR3: TGTGCCACCCGACAGGGGCAAAACAATTATGGCTACACCTTC. Translating gives CATRQGQNNYGYTF. This chain uses TRBV27 with TRBJ1-2; 8 nucleotides agree with TRBD1. V lost 10 bases to trimming and J lost 5 bases; unmatched junction nucleotides: 12. CDR3 length: 14 residues. Germline CDR1 and CDR2: MNHEY and SMNVEV (reference sequence).

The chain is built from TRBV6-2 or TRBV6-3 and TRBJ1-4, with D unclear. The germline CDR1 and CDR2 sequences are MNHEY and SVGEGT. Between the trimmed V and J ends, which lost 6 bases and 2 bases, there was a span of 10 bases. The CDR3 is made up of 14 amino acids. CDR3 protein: CASSLGKTNEKLFF. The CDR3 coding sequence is TGTGCCAGCAGCCTTGGGAAGACTAATGAAAAACTGTTTTTT.

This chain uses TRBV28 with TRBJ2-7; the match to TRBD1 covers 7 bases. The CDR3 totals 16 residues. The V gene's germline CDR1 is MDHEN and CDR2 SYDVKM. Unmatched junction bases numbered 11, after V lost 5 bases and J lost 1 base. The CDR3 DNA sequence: TGTGCCAGCAGTATTAACAGGGGTCGCCTATCCTACGAGCAGTACTTC. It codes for CASSINRGRLSYEQYF.

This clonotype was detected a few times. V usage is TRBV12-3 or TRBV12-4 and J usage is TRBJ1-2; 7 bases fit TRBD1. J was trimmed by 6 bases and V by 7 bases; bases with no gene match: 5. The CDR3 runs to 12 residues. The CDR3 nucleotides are TGTGCCAGCAACGAGGGGGCCGATGGCTACACCTTC. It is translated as CASNEGADGYTF.

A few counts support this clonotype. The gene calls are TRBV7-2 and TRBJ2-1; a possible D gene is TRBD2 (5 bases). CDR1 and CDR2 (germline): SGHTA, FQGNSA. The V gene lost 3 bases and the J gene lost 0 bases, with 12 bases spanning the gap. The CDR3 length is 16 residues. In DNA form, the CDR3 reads TGTGCCAGCAGCTTCACGGCTAGCCTCTCCTACAATGAGCAGTTCTTC. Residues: CASSFTASLSYNEQFF.